The source of this T cell receptor (beta chain) is a study of cytomegalovirus exposure and HLA in healthy donors. CDR1 and CDR2 (germline): SGHNT, YENEEA. The CDR3 contains 15 residues. Deletions cut 3 bases from V and 0 bases from J, with 9 bases between. The PCR was carried out with 60 Vbeta primers and 13 Jbeta primers. Data came from immunoSEQ multiplex PCR; TCRdb stores just in-frame clones and leaves some out. The data hold some 180,000 clones, with about 10% observed a single time. The chain is built from TRBV11-3 and TRBJ2-1; D unclear. The specimen sequenced was PBMCs. This clonotype was sampled from a woman aged 25-40 years in good health and CMV-seropositive. This CDR3 is CASSFLESSYNEQFF. As DNA, the CDR3 is TGTGCCAGCAGCTTTTTAGAGAGCTCCTACAATGAGCAGTTCTTC.